This T cell receptor beta chain stems from a study of memory CD4+ T cells and cytomegalovirus serostatus. Looking at the study overall: Donors were healthy Belgian adults, 10 or so CMV seropositive and 20 to 25 seronegative. Points from the study as a whole: Median bootstrapped AUC for CMV status was just under 0.97 originally, less than 0.93 US-trained.

Sequenced by immunoSEQ multiplex PCR; TCRdb stores in-frame clones only, minus some. The sample has some 41,000 clones, around 78% seen once. V lost 4 bases, J lost 4 bases, and 16 bases lay in between. The germline V gene has CDR1 SQVTM and CDR2 ANQGSEA. The CDR3 contains 14 residues. A note on this clone: The antigen is undetermined.

The sort gate was single viable CD3+CD4+CD8-CD45RO+ cells for memory CD4+ T cells. This sequence originates from an adult in good health and CMV-seronegative. The chain employs TRBV29-1 and TRBJ1-1, with D perhaps matching TRBD1 (5 bases). What was sequenced was memory CD4+ T cells from blood. This chain's CDR3 is CSVVIGAKGTEAFF. The DNA of the CDR3 is TGCAGCGTTGTGATAGGGGCGAAAGGCACTGAAGCTTTCTTT. The full variable domain, completed using reference TRBV29-1 and TRBJ1-1, is SAVISQKPSRDICQRGTSLTIQCQVDSQVTMMFWYRQQPGQSLTLIATANQGSEATYESGFVIDKFPISRPNLTFSTLTVSNMSPEDSSIYLCSVVIGAKGTEAFFGQGTRLTVV.